Listed below are T cell receptor beta chains from one sample, sequenced in a study of shared clonotypes between healthy human individuals. Here immunoSEQ multiplex PCR was the method, and the copy in TCRdb shows in-frame clones only, minus some. The top ten clones hold 1.4% of a sample with about 1 million clones, around 74% of them seen once. The specimen was memory CD4+ T cells sorted from blood. The receptors were sampled from a man aged 18-30 years in good health. The CDR3 runs from the conserved cysteine through the conserved F or W. D genes are given only for firm matches. Part of the rows lack a size; the others show once, few, many or a class for expanded clones.

.	TRBV28	.	TRBJ1-2	CASSLSAAARGGYTF	TGTGCCAGCAGTTTAAGCGCGGCCGCGAGGGGTGGCTACACCTTC
.	TRBV11-2	once	TRBJ2-5	CASSLGPQETQYF	TGTGCCAGCAGCTTAGGACCTCAAGAGACCCAGTACTTC
TRBD2	TRBV27	.	TRBJ2-1	CASTFGGGTYNEQFF	TGTGCCAGCACTTTTGGGGGGGGAACCTACAATGAGCAGTTCTTC
.	TRBV7-2	once	TRBJ2-1	CASRDPPTLNEQFF	TGTGCCAGCAGGGACCCCCCCACCCTCAATGAGCAGTTCTTC
.	TRBV9	.	TRBJ1-2	CASIRGGQANYGYTF	TGTGCCAGCATACGGGGCGGGCAAGCTAACTATGGCTACACCTTC
.	TRBV10-2	.	TRBJ1-2	CASSESKGNYGYTF	TGCGCCAGCAGTGAGTCGAAGGGTAACTATGGCTACACCTTC
.	TRBV10-3	.	TRBJ2-6	CAISESNSGANVLTF	TGTGCCATCAGTGAGTCGAACTCTGGGGCCAACGTCCTGACTTTC
.	TRBV6-1	.	TRBJ2-5	CASSGGGTKETQYF	TGTGCCAGCAGTGGCGGCGGGACAAAAGAGACCCAGTACTTC
.	TRBV5-4	.	TRBJ2-2	CASSLTSHTGELFF	TGTGCCAGCAGCTTGACGTCGCACACCGGGGAGCTGTTTTTT
TRBD1	TRBV6-6	.	TRBJ2-3	CASSRQGVSTDTQYF	TGTGCCAGCAGTAGACAGGGGGTCAGCACAGATACGCAGTATTTT
.	TRBV4-1	.	TRBJ1-1	CASSSPGRGSEAFF	TGCGCCAGCAGCTCCCCGGGGAGGGGCTCTGAAGCTTTCTTT
.	TRBV6-4	.	TRBJ2-5	CASSDRRTQYF	TGTGCCAGCAGTGACCGACGGACCCAGTACTTC
.	TRBV21-1	.	TRBJ1-2	CASLTGYGYTF	TGTGCCAGCCTGACAGGCTATGGCTACACCTTC
.	TRBV19	.	TRBJ1-1	CASSRTREVIMNTEAFF	TGTGCCAGTAGCAGGACGAGGGAGGTTATCATGAACACTGAAGCTTTCTTT
TRBD1	TRBV7-9	once	TRBJ2-4	CASSSRWTGGAKNIQYF	TGTGCCAGCAGCTCAAGATGGACAGGGGGGGCCAAAAACATTCAGTACTTC
TRBD2	TRBV7-2	once	TRBJ2-3	CASSVAGYTDTQYF	TGTGCCAGCAGCGTAGCGGGATACACAGATACGCAGTATTTT
.	TRBV5-8	.	TRBJ2-3	CASSPGTASTDTQYF	TGTGCCAGCAGCCCTGGGACGGCAAGCACAGATACGCAGTATTTT
TRBD1	TRBV5-1	.	TRBJ2-1	CASSSTGNGYNEQFF	TGCGCCAGCAGCTCGACAGGGAATGGATACAATGAGCAGTTCTTC
.	TRBV28	.	TRBJ1-5	CASSFFRGSNQPQHF	TGTGCCAGCAGTTTCTTCCGGGGTAGCAATCAGCCCCAGCATTTT
.	TRBV7-6	.	TRBJ2-6	CASSGGGANVLTF	TGTGCCAGCAGTGGTGGGGGGGCCAACGTCCTGACTTTC
.	TRBV6-6	.	TRBJ2-2	CASSIGGAVGELFF	TGTGCCAGCAGTATAGGGGGAGCGGTCGGGGAGCTGTTTTTT
.	TRBV9	.	TRBJ1-2	CASSRDGNYGYTF	TGTGCCAGCAGCCGGGACGGTAACTATGGCTACACCTTC
.	TRBV29-1	.	TRBJ2-7	CSVEDRIDYEQYF	TGCAGCGTTGAAGACCGAATTGACTACGAGCAGTACTTC
.	TRBV20-1	.	TRBJ2-1	CSASGGFGQFF	TGCAGTGCTAGTGGGGGTTTCGGGCAGTTCTTC
.	TRBV10-1	.	TRBJ2-7	CASSEGVNRRPYEQYF	TGCGCCAGCAGTGAGGGGGTGAACAGAAGACCCTACGAGCAGTACTTC
.	TRBV5-1	.	TRBJ1-3	CASSLGIAQGNTIYF	TGCGCCAGCAGCTTGGGAATCGCCCAAGGAAACACCATATATTTT
.	TRBV5-1	.	TRBJ1-2	CASSLEVGSGYTF	TGCGCCAGCAGCTTGGAAGTTGGGTCTGGCTACACCTTC
.	TRBV5-1	.	TRBJ2-1	CASSLGGGPYNEQFF	TGCGCCAGCAGCTTGGGTGGGGGTCCTTACAATGAGCAGTTCTTC
.	TRBV11-2	.	TRBJ2-2	CATLLGTAGGELFF	TGTGCCACTTTACTTGGGACAGCGGGCGGGGAGCTGTTTTTT
.	TRBV9	.	TRBJ2-2	CASSVSPLNTGELFF	TGTGCCAGCAGCGTTTCCCCCTTGAACACCGGGGAGCTGTTTTTT
.	TRBV2	.	TRBJ2-5	CASKMAEQETQYF	TGTGCCAGCAAAATGGCAGAGCAAGAGACCCAGTACTTC
TRBD2	TRBV11-2	.	TRBJ2-1	CASSLVGGAGNEQFF	TGTGCCAGCAGCTTAGTCGGGGGGGCAGGCAATGAGCAGTTCTTC
TRBD2	TRBV5-4	.	TRBJ2-3	CASSLEGASGGKSTDTQYF	TGTGCCAGCAGCTTGGAGGGGGCTAGCGGGGGCAAAAGCACAGATACGCAGTATTTT
.	TRBV19	.	TRBJ1-4	CASSQTPGATNEKLFF	TGTGCCAGTAGCCAGACGCCGGGGGCAACTAATGAAAAACTGTTTTTT
TRBD2	TRBV7-2	.	TRBJ2-4	CASSVGGVAKNIQYF	TGTGCCAGCAGCGTCGGGGGGGTAGCCAAAAACATTCAGTACTTC
.	TRBV7-2	.	TRBJ2-7	CASSLSDFYEQYF	TGTGCCAGCAGCTTGTCCGACTTCTACGAGCAGTACTTC
TRBD2	TRBV4-1	once	TRBJ2-1	CASSQDERGSYNEQFF	TGCGCCAGCAGCCAGGACGAGCGGGGGTCCTACAATGAGCAGTTCTTC
.	TRBV7-2	.	TRBJ1-1	CASSTGSVAGVEAFF	TGTGCCAGCAGCACCGGTTCTGTGGCCGGGGTTGAAGCTTTCTTT
TRBD1	TRBV7-9	many	TRBJ1-1	CASSLGGGWNTEAFF	TGTGCCAGCAGCTTAGGAGGGGGCTGGAACACTGAAGCTTTCTTT
.	TRBV15	.	TRBJ1-5	CATSRPDTHQPQHF	TGTGCCACCAGCAGACCCGACACCCATCAGCCCCAGCATTTT
.	TRBV11-3	.	TRBJ2-5	CASSLNGKYQETQYF	TGTGCCAGCAGCTTAAACGGGAAGTACCAAGAGACCCAGTACTTC
TRBD1	TRBV18	few	TRBJ1-5	CASSRDREGGQPQHF	TGTGCCAGCTCACGGGACAGGGAAGGCGGTCAGCCCCAGCATTTT
.	TRBV11-2	few	TRBJ2-7	CASSLALGKGYEQYF	TGTGCCAGCAGCTTAGCCCTAGGGAAGGGCTACGAGCAGTACTTC
TRBD1	TRBV30	.	TRBJ1-3	CAWSRDSKTGNTIYF	TGTGCCTGGAGCCGGGACAGCAAGACTGGAAACACCATATATTTT
.	TRBV11-3	.	TRBJ2-1	CASSLVGESEQFF	TGTGCCAGCAGCTTAGTTGGCGAATCCGAGCAGTTCTTC
.	TRBV6-1	few	TRBJ2-7	CASSVPPSYEQYF	TGTGCCAGCAGTGTACCCCCCTCCTACGAGCAGTACTTC
TRBD1	TRBV5-6	.	TRBJ2-2	CASSSGLQGARTGELFF	TGTGCCAGCAGCTCTGGCTTACAGGGGGCGCGGACCGGGGAGCTGTTTTTT
.	TRBV5-1	many	TRBJ2-1	CASSVAFAELYNEQFF	TGCGCCAGCAGTGTTGCCTTTGCGGAGCTTTACAATGAGCAGTTCTTC
TRBD2	TRBV5-6	.	TRBJ2-3	CASSLRTSGNTDTQYF	TGTGCCAGCAGCCTGCGGACTAGCGGGAACACAGATACGCAGTATTTT
TRBD2	TRBV29-1	.	TRBJ2-2	CSVAPLAGVTNTGELFF	TGCAGCGTCGCACCACTAGCGGGGGTGACGAACACCGGGGAGCTGTTTTTT
.	TRBV10-3	.	TRBJ2-1	CAISYLASNNEQFF	TGTGCCATCAGTTATCTAGCGTCCAACAATGAGCAGTTCTTC